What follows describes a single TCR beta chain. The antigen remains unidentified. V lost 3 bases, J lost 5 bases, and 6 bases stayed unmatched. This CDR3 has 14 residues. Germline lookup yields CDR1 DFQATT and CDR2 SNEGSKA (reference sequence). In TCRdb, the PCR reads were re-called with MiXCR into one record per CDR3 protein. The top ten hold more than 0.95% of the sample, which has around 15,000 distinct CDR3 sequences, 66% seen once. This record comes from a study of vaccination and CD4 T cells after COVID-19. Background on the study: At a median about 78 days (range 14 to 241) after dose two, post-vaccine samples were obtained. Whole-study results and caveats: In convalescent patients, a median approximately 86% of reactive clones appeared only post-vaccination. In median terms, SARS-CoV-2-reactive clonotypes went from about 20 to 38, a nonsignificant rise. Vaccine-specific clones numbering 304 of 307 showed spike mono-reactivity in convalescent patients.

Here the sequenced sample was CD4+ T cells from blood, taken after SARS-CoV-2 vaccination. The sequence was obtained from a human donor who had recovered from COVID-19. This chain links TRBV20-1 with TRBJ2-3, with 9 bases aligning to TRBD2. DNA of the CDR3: TGCAGTGCTAGGTGGGCGGGAGGGGTAGATACGCAGTATTTT. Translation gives CSARWAGGVDTQYF.